This entry features one TCR beta chain sequence. The target antigen is unknown. The data originate from a study of vaccination and CD4 T cells after COVID-19. Across the whole study: Median time from COVID diagnosis to post-COVID sampling was approximately 3.5 months (35 to 161).

General observations from the study: There was no significant change from approximately 21 to 38 median reactive clonotypes. Looking at convalescent patients, 304 of their 307 vaccine-specific clones were spike mono-reactive.

The CDR3 is 16 residues long. Germline V CDR1 and CDR2: SGHTA, FQGNSA. Trimming removed 5 bases from V and 0 bases from J, with 17 bases in between. TCRdb independently ran MiXCR on the PCR reads; one entry per CDR3 protein. The sample consists of approximately 20,000 distinct CDR3 sequences, roughly 53% of them appearing once. The chain carries TRBV7-2 and TRBJ2-7; no firm D call. The sample was CD4+ T cells from blood, taken before SARS-CoV-2 vaccination. This receptor was obtained from a human donor who had recovered from COVID-19. The CDR3 sequence is CASSPPVWRSSYEQYF. CDR3 bases: TGTGCCAGCAGCCCCCCGGTCTGGCGCAGCTCCTACGAGCAGTACTTC. Full variable domain (outside the CDR3, taken from reference TRBV7-2 and TRBJ2-7): GAGVSQSPSNKVTEKGKDVELRCDPISGHTALYWYRQSLGQGLEFLIYFQGNSAPDKSGLPSDRFSAERTGGSVSTLTIQRTQQEDSAVYLCASSPPVWRSSYEQYFGPGTRLTVT.